Described below is a single TCR beta chain sequence and its context. Its antigen is unidentified. The J segment lost 6 bases and the V segment lost 0 bases, leaving 6 bases of the junction unmatched. The CDR3 totals 15 residues. Per the germline V gene, CDR1 is SGHTA and CDR2 is FQGTGA. This entry is derived from a study of cytomegalovirus exposure and HLA in healthy donors. Study-level points and caveats: For most subjects, TCR beta sequences were reported to predict HLA-A and HLA-B alleles with accuracy. By a later analysis, the bulk of CMV-associated TCR beta chains appeared HLA-restricted.

PCR involved 60 Vbeta and 13 Jbeta primers. The table came from immunoSEQ multiplex PCR; TCRdb's copy has only in-frame clones and leaves some out. The repertoire holds approximately 210,000 clones, about four fifths seen once, with 10% to 13% in the top ten. Sequenced input: PBMCs. The rearrangement joins TRBV7-3 to TRBJ2-7; TRBD1 agrees at 9 bases. This TCR came from a woman aged 45-60 years in good health and CMV-seropositive. CDR3 residues: CASSLTPGQGSEQYF. Written as DNA, the CDR3 is TGTGCCAGCAGCTTAACTCCGGGACAGGGATCCGAGCAGTACTTC.